This T cell receptor (beta chain) was sequenced in a study of cytomegalovirus exposure and HLA in healthy donors. There are a few counts of this clone. Its antigen is not identified. Primers for the PCR totalled 60 Vbeta and 13 Jbeta. Data came from immunoSEQ multiplex PCR; TCRdb stores just in-frame clones and leaves some out. The sample carries roughly 180,000 clones, around a tenth recorded once. The CDR3 contains 17 residues. The germline gives CDR1 SGHKS, CDR2 YYEKEE (reference sequence). The V segment lost 3 bases and the J segment 0 bases; nucleotides outside the gene matches: 4. Whole-study results and caveats: In a later analysis, TCR beta V- and J-gene trimming showed a link to a missense DCLRE1C variant. In all likelihood, a cluster of highly shared sequence variants was a sequencing artifact. Among TCR beta chains, those listed as cytomegalovirus-associated numbered about 160.

This receptor was obtained from a woman in her twenties or thirties in good health and CMV-seropositive. The sample was PBMCs. The genes are TRBV5-5 and TRBJ2-1, with 12 bases lining up with TRBD2. This CDR3 reads CASSSLAGGSSYNEQFF. The CDR3 DNA follows: TGTGCCAGCAGCTCCCTAGCGGGAGGGAGCTCCTACAATGAGCAGTTCTTC. The entire variable domain, with the rest obtained from reference TRBV5-5 and TRBJ2-1, is as follows: DAGVTQSPTHLIKTRGQQVTLRCSPISGHKSVSWYQQVLGQGPQFIFQYYEKEERGRGNFPDRFSARQFPNYSSELNVNALLLGDSALYLCASSSLAGGSSYNEQFFGPGTRLTVL.